Listed here are 9 T cell receptor beta chains from one sample, sequenced in a study of patients and donors after allogeneic stem cell transplantation (dated by TCRdb to the early 2020s). The method was RT-PCR. Sequencing instrument: NextSeq 550. Starting from the raw public reads, TCRdb applied fastp trimming at Q25, assembled clones with MiXCR and retained in-frame beta chains. One record per CDR3 amino acid sequence lists the most common genes and DNA. This sample holds approximately 200,000 distinct CDR3 sequences; around two fifths were observed only once. Around a tenth of the sample is held by the ten biggest clonotypes. Sequences were obtained from blood, either unsorted or a sorted T cell fraction (not recorded which). These receptors came from a human donor who was either an allogeneic HSCT recipient or a stem cell or donor lymphocyte infusion donor (not recorded which). It is not recorded whose cells these are; they may come from a transplant donor.

J is TRBJ1-3 and V is TRBV5-1; TRBD1 matches at 7 bases. CDR1 is SGHRS, CDR2 YFSETQ, per germline. V lost 1 base, J lost 4 bases, and 11 bases stayed unmatched. The CDR3 extends over 17 amino acids. The CDR3 bases are TGCGCCAGCAGCTTGTCACCACAGGGGTTCGGAGGAAACACCATATATTTT. Translating gives CASSLSPQGFGGNTIYF.

In its sample, this clonotype was seen a few times. The chain recombines TRBV5-6 with TRBJ1-1, with D hard to call. Trimming took off 0 bases at V and 7 bases at J, with 7 bases between the two ends. The CDR3 runs to 12 residues. The germline CDR1 and CDR2 sequences are SGHDT and YYEEEE. The CDR3 reads CASSLDRSEAFF. CDR3 in DNA: TGTGCCAGCAGCTTGGACAGAAGTGAAGCTTTCTTT.

The rearrangement joins TRBV15 to TRBJ1-3, with unresolved D. Trimming took off 5 bases at V and 3 bases at J, with 11 bases between the two ends. The CDR3 is 14 amino acids. Germline assignment: CDR1 LNHNV and CDR2 YYDKDF (reference sequence). The CDR3 loop reads CATSGSSNGNTIYF. In DNA, the CDR3 is TGTGCCACCAGCGGGTCCTCTAATGGAAACACCATATATTTT.

This clonotype appeared a few times. J is TRBJ1-1 and V is TRBV5-1; D is uncertain. This CDR3 spans 13 amino acids. Germline V gene sequence: CDR1 SGHRS, CDR2 YFSETQ. Deletions cut 4 bases from V and 0 bases from J, with 7 bases between. The CDR3 DNA reads TGCGCCAGCAGCCTCTTTATGAACACTGAAGCTTTCTTT. Residues: CASSLFMNTEAFF.

This chain uses TRBV5-5 with TRBJ1-1; D not certain. V lost 0 bases and J lost 1, with 7 bases in between. The CDR3 loop spans 14 amino acids. From germline, CDR1 is SGHKS and CDR2 YYEKEE (reference sequence). CDR3 in DNA: TGTGCCAGCAGCTTGGTCCCGGGGAACACTGAAGCTTTCTTT. It codes for CASSLVPGNTEAFF.

The CDR3 reads CASSDSASGGDGQFF. For the CDR3, the DNA is TGTGCCAGCAGTGACTCGGCTAGCGGGGGTGATGGGCAGTTCTTC. The chain is built from TRBV6-4 and TRBJ2-1, with 10 bases lining up with TRBD2. CDR1 is MRHNA, CDR2 SNTAGT, per germline. The CDR3 spans 15 residues. The J segment lost 12 bases and the V segment lost 0 bases, leaving 8 bases of the junction unmatched.

The chain uses TRBV5-1 and TRBJ1-5, with unresolved D. This CDR3 is 15 amino acids long. Germline CDR1 SGHRS, CDR2 YFSETQ. V was shortened by 0 bases and J by 3 bases, with 10 bases between the two germline ends. CDR3 region: CASSLGTGYNQPQHF. CDR3 coding DNA: TGCGCCAGCAGCTTGGGAACGGGGTACAATCAGCCCCAGCATTTT.

This clonotype came up a few times. This chain links TRBV3-1 with TRBJ2-2, with D perhaps matching TRBD1 or TRBD2 (5 bases each). The CDR3 is made up of 14 amino acids. V gave up 3 bases and J gave up 6 bases, with 11 bases separating them. CDR1 and CDR2 (germline): LGHDT, YNNKEL (reference sequence). The CDR3 spells CASSQGTVAGELFF. The DNA of the CDR3 is TGTGCCAGCAGCCAGGGGACGGTGGCCGGGGAGCTGTTTTTT. The whole variable domain, filled in from reference TRBV3-1 and TRBJ2-2, reads DTAVSQTPKYLVTQMGNDKSIKCEQNLGHDTMYWYKQDSKKFLKIMFSYNNKELIINETVPNRFSPKSPDKAHLNLHINSLELGDSAVYFCASSQGTVAGELFFGEGSRLTVL.

V gene TRBV12-3 or TRBV12-4 combines with J gene TRBJ2-1, with a tentative D call TRBD2 (7 bases). This CDR3 contains 15 residues. Trimming shortened V by 3 bases and J by 6 bases, and 15 bases separated the two germline ends. Here the CDR3 DNA reads TGTGCCAGCAGTTTTTTCGGGGGGACACCCAATGAGCAGTTCTTC. It translates to CASSFFGGTPNEQFF.